A selection of T cell receptor beta chains follows, all from one sample in a study of Ad26.COV2.S vaccination and SARS-CoV-2 variants. Method: immunoSEQ multiplex PCR; TCRdb's copy keeps in-frame clones and lacks some. The repertoire holds hundreds of thousands of clones, with around 87% as singletons. Sequenced here: peripheral blood, sampled in a trial of Ad26.COV2.S vaccine versus placebo. The receptors originated from a person aged 18-60 years who received the Ad26.COV2.S COVID-19 vaccine or a placebo. CDR3s include the opening cysteine and the closing phenylalanine or tryptophan. Fields, in order: clone size, J gene, V gene, D gene, CDR3 DNA, CDR3 protein. D genes are given only for firm matches. Size is stated for part of the rows, as once, few or many counts, or as a class when the clone is expanded.

clone size: -; J gene: TRBJ2-1; V gene: TRBV11-1; D gene: TRBD1; CDR3 DNA: TGTGCCAGCAGCTGGGACAGGGGGCCTGTTGAGCAGTTCTTC; CDR3 protein: CASSWDRGPVEQFF
clone size: -; J gene: TRBJ1-1; V gene: TRBV5-1; D gene: TRBD1; CDR3 DNA: TGCGCCAGCAGCTTCGGGACAGGAAACACTGAAGCTTTCTTT; CDR3 protein: CASSFGTGNTEAFF
clone size: -; J gene: TRBJ1-1; V gene: TRBV7-2; D gene: -; CDR3 DNA: TGTGCCAGCAGCTTGGGCGGAGCTAACACTGAAGCTTTCTTT; CDR3 protein: CASSLGGANTEAFF
clone size: -; J gene: TRBJ2-5; V gene: TRBV18; D gene: TRBD2; CDR3 DNA: TGTGCCAGCTCACTTCTAGCGGGGCAAGAGACCCAGTACTTC; CDR3 protein: CASSLLAGQETQYF
clone size: -; J gene: TRBJ2-7; V gene: TRBV5-1; D gene: -; CDR3 DNA: TGCGCCAGCAGCTCTCAGACTAGTACCGAGCAGTACTTC; CDR3 protein: CASSSQTSTEQYF
clone size: -; J gene: TRBJ1-2; V gene: TRBV6-5; D gene: TRBD1; CDR3 DNA: TGTGCCATCTGGACAGGACTTTATGGCTACACCTTC; CDR3 protein: CAIWTGLYGYTF
clone size: -; J gene: TRBJ1-2; V gene: TRBV30; D gene: TRBD1; CDR3 DNA: TGTGCCTGGAGCCTCCGGGACAGGGTGCGGGGCTACACCTTC; CDR3 protein: CAWSLRDRVRGYTF
clone size: -; J gene: TRBJ2-3; V gene: TRBV6-5; D gene: -; CDR3 DNA: TGTGCCAGCAGGCCCACCGGGGCCCGCACAGATACGCAGTATTTT; CDR3 protein: CASRPTGARTDTQYF
clone size: -; J gene: TRBJ1-1; V gene: TRBV30; D gene: TRBD1; CDR3 DNA: TGTGCCTGGAGTTCACGGGACAGGGGGAACACTGAAGCTTTCTTT; CDR3 protein: CAWSSRDRGNTEAFF
clone size: -; J gene: TRBJ1-4; V gene: TRBV3-1/TRBV3-2; D gene: -; CDR3 DNA: TGTGCCAGCAGCCACACAACTAATGAAAAACTGTTTTTT; CDR3 protein: CASSHTTNEKLFF
clone size: -; J gene: TRBJ1-4; V gene: TRBV2; D gene: -; CDR3 DNA: TGTGCCAGCAGTGTACAGGGAGCACCTAATGAAAAACTGTTTTTT; CDR3 protein: CASSVQGAPNEKLFF
clone size: once; J gene: TRBJ1-2; V gene: TRBV6-1; D gene: -; CDR3 DNA: TGTGCCAGCAGTGACCCAGGAGGCGGGGGGTGGCCTTACACCTTC; CDR3 protein: CASSDPGGGGWPYTF
clone size: -; J gene: TRBJ2-3; V gene: TRBV5-1; D gene: TRBD1; CDR3 DNA: TGCGCCAGCAGCTTGGTTGGGACAGGGGGGTTTGATACGCAGTATTTT; CDR3 protein: CASSLVGTGGFDTQYF
clone size: once; J gene: TRBJ1-2; V gene: TRBV27; D gene: TRBD1; CDR3 DNA: TGTGCCAGCAGTTTATGGCAGGGGGCCCCTAAGTTCACCTTC; CDR3 protein: CASSLWQGAPKFTF
clone size: -; J gene: TRBJ2-7; V gene: TRBV19; D gene: -; CDR3 DNA: TGTGCCAGTAGTATAGTACCCGGGACCTACGAGCAGTACTTC; CDR3 protein: CASSIVPGTYEQYF
clone size: -; J gene: TRBJ2-1; V gene: TRBV11-1; D gene: TRBD1; CDR3 DNA: TGTGCCAGCAGCCCACAGGGGGCCTACAATGAGCAGTTCTTC; CDR3 protein: CASSPQGAYNEQFF
clone size: -; J gene: TRBJ1-1; V gene: TRBV6-1; D gene: -; CDR3 DNA: TGTGCCAGCAGTGCCGATCGGATTCAGGGGCTCACTGAAGCTTTCTTT; CDR3 protein: CASSADRIQGLTEAFF
clone size: -; J gene: TRBJ2-7; V gene: TRBV30; D gene: -; CDR3 DNA: TGTGCCTGGAGTGTACAGGGAGGGACCTACGAGCAGTACTTC; CDR3 protein: CAWSVQGGTYEQYF
clone size: -; J gene: TRBJ2-2; V gene: TRBV14; D gene: -; CDR3 DNA: TGTGCCAGCAGCCAATATTCTGCGGGACTGAACACCGGGGAGCTGTTTTTT; CDR3 protein: CASSQYSAGLNTGELFF
clone size: -; J gene: TRBJ2-2; V gene: TRBV5-1; D gene: -; CDR3 DNA: TGCGCCAGCAGCTTGGCCCATGGGGGGCATGGCGGGGAGCTGTTTTTT; CDR3 protein: CASSLAHGGHGGELFF
clone size: -; J gene: TRBJ2-7; V gene: TRBV5-6; D gene: -; CDR3 DNA: TGTGCCAGCAGCTTGACGTCTGGGGGCGAGCAGTACTTC; CDR3 protein: CASSLTSGGEQYF
clone size: -; J gene: TRBJ2-5; V gene: TRBV7-3; D gene: -; CDR3 DNA: TGTGCCAGCAGCCCGACCGCGGACATCTCAGAGACCCAGTACTTC; CDR3 protein: CASSPTADISETQYF
clone size: -; J gene: TRBJ2-1; V gene: TRBV13; D gene: TRBD2; CDR3 DNA: TGTGCCAGCAGCACTAGTGCGGGAGGGCCTACCGATGAGCAGTTCTTC; CDR3 protein: CASSTSAGGPTDEQFF
clone size: few; J gene: TRBJ1-1; V gene: TRBV2; D gene: TRBD1; CDR3 DNA: TGTGCCAGCAGTGATGGACAGGGGAACACTGAAGCTTTCTTT; CDR3 protein: CASSDGQGNTEAFF
clone size: -; J gene: TRBJ2-2; V gene: TRBV29-1; D gene: -; CDR3 DNA: TGCAGCGTTGGTCAGCCCACCGGGGAGCTGTTTTTT; CDR3 protein: CSVGQPTGELFF
clone size: once; J gene: TRBJ2-2; V gene: TRBV3-1/TRBV3-2; D gene: TRBD2; CDR3 DNA: TGTGCCAGCAGCCAAGTCAATAGCGGGGGGAACACCGGGGAGCTGTTTTTT; CDR3 protein: CASSQVNSGGNTGELFF
clone size: -; J gene: TRBJ2-7; V gene: TRBV11-2; D gene: -; CDR3 DNA: TGTGCCAGCAGCCATTCCGCGGTCCTAAGCTCCTACGAGCAGTACTTC; CDR3 protein: CASSHSAVLSSYEQYF
clone size: -; J gene: TRBJ2-7; V gene: TRBV7-2; D gene: -; CDR3 DNA: TGTGCCAGCAGCCCCCTCTACGAGCAGTACTTC; CDR3 protein: CASSPLYEQYF
clone size: -; J gene: TRBJ1-2; V gene: TRBV12-3/TRBV12-4; D gene: TRBD1; CDR3 DNA: TGTGCCAGCAGGGTCGGGACAGTAGATGGCTACACCTTC; CDR3 protein: CASRVGTVDGYTF